This T cell receptor (beta chain) is drawn from a study of CD4+ T cells in melanoma. The CDR3 length is 16 residues. V lost 1 base, J lost 3 bases, and 6 bases stayed unmatched. CDR1 is MNHEY, CDR2 SVGEGT, per germline. Produced via immunoSEQ multiplex PCR; TCRdb's table is partial and in-frame only. Among several thousand clones listed, around two thirds were seen once. Study-wide results and limits: In melanoma, neoantigen-specific CD4+ T cells reportedly differed in differentiation state. CD8+ T cell, macrophage and B cell function reportedly correlated with neoantigen-specific CD4+ T cells.

This clone was seen only once. The antigen remains unidentified. This TCR came from a human donor with melanoma. The chain employs TRBV6-2 or TRBV6-3 and TRBJ1-1; 9 positions agree with TRBD1. The specimen was cells from a culture (not recorded whether cultured in vitro). The DNA for the CDR3 is TGTGCCAGCAGTTACTTACCGGGACAGGGAGACACTGAAGCTTTCTTT. This translates into CASSYLPGQGDTEAFF.